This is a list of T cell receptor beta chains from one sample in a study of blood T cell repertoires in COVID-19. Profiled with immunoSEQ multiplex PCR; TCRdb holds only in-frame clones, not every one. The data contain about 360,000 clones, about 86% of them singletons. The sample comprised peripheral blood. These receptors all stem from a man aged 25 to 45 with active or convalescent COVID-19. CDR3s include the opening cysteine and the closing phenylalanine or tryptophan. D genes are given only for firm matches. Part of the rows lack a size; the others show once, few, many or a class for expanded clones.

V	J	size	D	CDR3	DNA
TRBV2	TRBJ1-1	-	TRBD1	CASSIRTGNTEAFF	TGTGCCAGCAGTATCCGGACAGGGAACACTGAAGCTTTCTTT
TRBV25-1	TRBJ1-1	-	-	CASSTGSIAFF	TGTGCCAGCAGCACAGGGTCGATAGCTTTCTTT
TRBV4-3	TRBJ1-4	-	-	CASSQGSGVTNEKLFF	TGCGCCAGCAGCCAAGGGTCAGGGGTTACTAATGAAAAACTGTTTTTT
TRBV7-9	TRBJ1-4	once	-	CASTKEGWDEKLFF	TGTGCCAGCACCAAGGAGGGGTGGGATGAAAAACTGTTTTTT
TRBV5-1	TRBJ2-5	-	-	CASSAGQETQYF	TGCGCCAGCAGCGCGGGCCAAGAGACCCAGTACTTC
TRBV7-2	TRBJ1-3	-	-	CASSSSGGNTIYF	TGTGCCAGCAGCTCAAGCGGGGGAAACACCATATATTTT
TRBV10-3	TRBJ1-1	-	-	CASQVGRGNTEAFF	TGTGCCAGCCAGGTAGGGCGGGGGAACACTGAAGCTTTCTTT
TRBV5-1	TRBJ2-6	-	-	CASSLEPVFGANVLTF	TGCGCCAGCAGCTTGGAGCCCGTCTTTGGGGCCAACGTCCTGACTTTC
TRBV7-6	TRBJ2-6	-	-	CASSSSANRGANVLTF	TGTGCCAGCAGCTCCTCCGCCAACAGGGGGGCCAACGTCCTGACTTTC
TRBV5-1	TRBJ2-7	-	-	CASSLNWGGYEQYF	TGCGCCAGCAGCTTGAATTGGGGCGGCTACGAGCAGTACTTC
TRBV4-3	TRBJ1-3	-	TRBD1	CASSPEPGQGYTIYF	TGCGCCAGCAGCCCCGAACCGGGACAGGGATACACCATATATTTT
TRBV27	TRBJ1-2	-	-	CASSYRGVLGVGYTF	TGTGCCAGCAGTTACCGGGGGGTCCTAGGTGTGGGCTACACCTTC
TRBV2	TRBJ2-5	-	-	CASSGSIQETQYF	TGTGCCAGCAGTGGTAGTATCCAAGAGACCCAGTACTTC
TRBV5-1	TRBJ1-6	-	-	CASSPSLGRVDSPLHF	TGCGCCAGCAGCCCTTCCTTAGGGAGGGTCGATTCACCCCTCCACTTT
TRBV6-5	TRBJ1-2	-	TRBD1	CASTGQAIGSYGYTF	TGTGCCAGCACGGGACAGGCGATCGGAAGCTATGGCTACACCTTC
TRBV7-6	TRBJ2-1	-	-	CASSPIEDVWANEQFF	TGTGCCAGCAGTCCAATAGAAGATGTCTGGGCCAATGAGCAGTTCTTC
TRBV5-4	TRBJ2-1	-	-	CASSLAQGSYNEQFF	TGTGCCAGCAGCTTGGCCCAGGGATCCTACAATGAGCAGTTCTTC